This is a list of T cell receptor beta chains from one sample in a study of CD4+ T cells in melanoma. Repertoires were generated with immunoSEQ multiplex PCR, while TCRdb's copy carries only in-frame clones and drops some. The data hold some 11,000 clones, with roughly 62% observed a single time. The sample comprised cells from a culture (not recorded whether cultured in vitro). Every receptor here comes from a human donor with melanoma. Each CDR3 is given with its conserved first and last residue. D genes are given only for firm matches. The listing skips clone size in some rows; elsewhere it reads once, few, many or a size class.

CDR3	DNA	length	J	size	D	V
CASSVVPSGGADTQYF	TGTGCCAGCAGCGTAGTTCCTAGCGGGGGGGCAGATACGCAGTATTTT	16	TRBJ2-3	.	TRBD2	TRBV9
CASSRSPGTNTEAFF	TGTGCCAGCAGTCGTTCTCCAGGGACGAACACTGAAGCTTTCTTT	15	TRBJ1-1	.	.	TRBV2
CASSRLTGASSYEQYF	TGTGCCAGCAGCCGGTTGACAGGGGCCAGCTCCTACGAGCAGTACTTC	16	TRBJ2-7	.	TRBD1	TRBV7-8
CASSLQGGISGNTIYF	TGTGCCAGCAGCTTACAGGGTGGGATCTCTGGAAACACCATATATTTT	16	TRBJ1-3	.	.	TRBV7-3
CASPSGQGWGRGAVF	.	15	TRBJ2-2	.	.	TRBV7-6
CASSKLADNEQFF	TGTGCCAGCAGTAAACTAGCAGACAATGAGCAGTTCTTC	13	TRBJ2-1	.	.	TRBV6-5
CASRFRPTDTQYF	TGTGCCAGCAGGTTCAGGCCCACAGATACGCAGTATTTT	13	TRBJ2-3	.	.	TRBV28
CASSSSRGRGNYGYTF	TGTGCCAGCAGCTCAAGTCGGGGGCGCGGGAACTATGGCTACACCTTC	16	TRBJ1-2	once	.	TRBV4-2
CASSLGGQGARETQYF	TGTGCCAGCAGCTTGGGCGGACAGGGGGCAAGAGAGACCCAGTACTTC	16	TRBJ2-5	.	TRBD1	TRBV7-9
CSALGLEAEAFF	TGCAGCGCCCTCGGCCTGGAGGCTGAAGCTTTCTTT	12	TRBJ1-1	few	.	TRBV29-1
CASSLRQSPVNTEAFF	TGTGCCAGCAGCTTAAGACAATCCCCCGTGAACACTGAAGCTTTCTTT	16	TRBJ1-1	few	.	TRBV16
CASSYQVNDEQFF	TGCGCCAGCAGCTATCAGGTCAACGATGAGCAGTTCTTC	13	TRBJ2-1	.	.	TRBV5-1
CASSIVLGPTDTQYF	TGTGCCAGTAGTATAGTTCTGGGCCCCACAGATACGCAGTATTTT	15	TRBJ2-3	.	.	TRBV19
CASSRGGTGELAPLHF	TGCGCCAGCAGCAGGGGTGGGACAGGGGAATTGGCACCCCTCCACTTT	16	TRBJ1-6	few	TRBD1	TRBV5-1
CASSRAYTDTQYF	TGTGCCAGCAGCCGGGCCTACACGGATACGCAGTATTTT	13	TRBJ2-3	.	.	TRBV5-4
CASSLGMQTGGSEQYF	TGCGCCAGCAGCTTGGGTATGCAGACGGGCGGTTCCGAGCAGTACTTC	16	TRBJ2-7	.	.	TRBV5-1
CAWRAFGENSPLHF	TGTGCCTGGCGGGCGTTCGGGGAGAATTCACCCCTCCACTTT	14	TRBJ1-6	few	.	TRBV30
CASSRAPQVNPYEQYF	TGCGCCAGCAGCCGGGCCCCGCAGGTCAACCCCTACGAGCAGTACTTC	16	TRBJ2-7	.	.	TRBV5-1
CASSPEGSGGLYYNEQFF	TGCGCCAGCAGCCCCGAAGGTAGCGGGGGGCTTTACTACAATGAGCAGTTCTTC	18	TRBJ2-1	.	TRBD2	TRBV5-1
CASSRGNSPLHF	TGCGCCAGCAGCCGGGGGAATTCACCCCTCCACTTT	12	TRBJ1-6	.	.	TRBV4-1
CASSPRDRGSSGANVLTF	TGTGCCAGCAGCCCACGGGACAGGGGATCCTCTGGGGCCAACGTCCTGACTTTC	18	TRBJ2-6	.	TRBD1	TRBV5-4
CSVVRETTFEAFF	TGCAGCGTTGTCAGGGAGACAACCTTTGAAGCTTTCTTT	13	TRBJ1-1	.	.	TRBV29-1
CASSSTSGMNTEAFF	TGCGCCAGCAGCTCTACATCGGGGATGAACACTGAAGCTTTCTTT	15	TRBJ1-1	few	.	TRBV5-1
CASSQQGLGNQPQHF	TGCGCCAGCAGCCAACAGGGTTTGGGCAATCAGCCCCAGCATTTT	15	TRBJ1-5	.	.	TRBV5-1
CASSRPGTLYGYTF	TGCGCCAGCAGCCGGCCGGGTACCCTCTATGGCTACACCTTC	14	TRBJ1-2	few	.	TRBV5-1
CASSGGGDQPQHF	TGTGCCAGCTCAGGGGGAGGGGATCAGCCCCAGCATTTT	13	TRBJ1-5	.	.	TRBV18
CASSILGASSSGNTIYF	TGTGCCAGTAGTATACTCGGCGCTTCTAGCTCTGGAAACACCATATATTTT	17	TRBJ1-3	medium-sized	.	TRBV19
CASGPTGTGGATQYF	TGCGCCAGCGGACCAACCGGGACAGGGGGGGCGACCCAGTACTTC	15	TRBJ2-5	.	TRBD1	TRBV5-1
CASSLILSVGDGEQYF	TGTGCCAGCAGCTTAATCCTCTCTGTCGGGGACGGTGAGCAGTACTTC	16	TRBJ2-7	.	.	TRBV11-2
CASKWTGAITDTQYF	TGTGCCAGCAAATGGACAGGGGCAATTACAGATACGCAGTATTTT	15	TRBJ2-3	.	TRBD1	TRBV6-1
CASSQDLLQTQYF	TGCGCCAGCAGCCAAGATCTTTTGCAGACCCAGTACTTC	13	TRBJ2-5	.	.	TRBV4-1
CASSLSYSGPLHF	TGTGCCAGCAGTTTATCATACTCTGGACCCCTCCACTTT	13	TRBJ1-6	few	.	TRBV27
CASRPGLFKIYEQYF	TGTGCCAGCAGGCCGGGACTTTTCAAAATCTACGAGCAGTACTTC	15	TRBJ2-7	.	.	TRBV6-6
CASSPDRGTDTQYF	TGCGCCAGCAGCCCGGACAGGGGCACAGATACGCAGTATTTT	14	TRBJ2-3	.	TRBD1	TRBV5-1
CASSNPGSKAKKLFF	TGTGCCAGTAGCAATCCGGGATCTAAGGCGAAAAAACTGTTTTTT	15	TRBJ1-4	.	.	TRBV19
CASSLSPGTASGNTIYF	TGTGCCAGCAGCTTATCCCCCGGGACAGCTTCTGGAAACACCATATATTTT	17	TRBJ1-3	few	TRBD1	TRBV11-3
CASSLVGNQPQHF	TGTGCCAGCAGTTTGGTGGGCAATCAGCCCCAGCATTTT	13	TRBJ1-5	.	.	TRBV28
CASSGRQVVGGELFF	TGTGCCAGCAGTGGCAGACAGGTGGTGGGCGGGGAGCTGTTTTTT	15	TRBJ2-2	.	.	TRBV6-1
CASSRDPLAGSTDTQYF	TGTGCCAGCAGCCGAGACCCTCTAGCGGGAAGCACAGATACGCAGTATTTT	17	TRBJ2-3	.	TRBD2	TRBV4-2
CASSLRETMHGYTF	TGTGCCAGCAGTCTTCGGGAGACAATGCATGGCTACACCTTC	14	TRBJ1-2	few	.	TRBV6-5
CSVGGSNQPQHF	TGCAGCGTGGGAGGGAGCAATCAGCCCCAGCATTTT	12	TRBJ1-5	.	.	TRBV29-1
CASSAGSRGGPAEQYF	TGTGCCAGCAGCGCCGGATCGCGGGGGGGCCCCGCCGAGCAGTACTTC	16	TRBJ2-7	.	TRBD2	TRBV9
CASSSDDYTEAFF	TGTGCCAGCAGCTCGGACGATTACACTGAAGCTTTCTTT	13	TRBJ1-1	medium-sized	.	TRBV5-6
CASRTGPSYEQYF	TGTGCCAGCAGGACAGGGCCGTCCTACGAGCAGTACTTC	13	TRBJ2-7	.	TRBD1	TRBV2
CASSEGGGQGLNQPQHF	TGTGCCAGCAGTGAGGGTGGGGGACAGGGCCTTAATCAGCCCCAGCATTTT	17	TRBJ1-5	.	TRBD1	TRBV2
CATEAGNYGYTF	TGTGCCACAGAGGCAGGGAACTATGGCTACACCTTC	12	TRBJ1-2	.	.	TRBV14
CASTGQGETLGQYF	TGTGCCTCTACTGGACAGGGTGAGACCCTGGGGCAGTACTTC	14	TRBJ2-7	.	.	TRBV21-1
CASSPLPGVGTQYF	TGTGCCAGCAGTCCCCTGCCCGGGGTAGGGACCCAGTACTTC	14	TRBJ2-5	.	.	TRBV27